This TCR beta chain was profiled in a study of T cell repertoires in cytomegalovirus infection. Study details: CMV epitopes in the study were HLA-C-restricted (recently identified) and HLA-B-restricted (well studied). Matching HLA type and CMV infection were both indicated by public TCR beta signatures.

The CDR3 totals 17 residues. After removal of 4 bases from V and 9 bases from J, the junction contained 12 bases not matched to a gene. Germline-derived CDR1 and CDR2 are LNHDA and SQIVND (reference sequence). Of note for this clonotype: The antigen remains unidentified.

Overall study findings and caveats: Dominating the ex vivo response were HLA-C-restricted CMV-specific TCR beta clonotypes. There were carriers of CMV plus the relevant HLA, and cumulative public TCR beta family frequency identified them.

TCRdb recomputed calls from the reads with MiXCR, one row per CDR3 protein. The data contain approximately 110,000 distinct CDR3 sequences, around 32% of them singletons. V and J are TRBV19 and TRBJ1-6, with TRBD1 matching over 10 bases. The TCR originated in a human donor in good health (CMV status not recorded). Some clones in this sample may be carry-over from other donors' samples. This specimen consisted of CD8+ T cells from cultured PBMCs, obtained from culture after CMV antigen stimulation. The DNA for the CDR3 is TGTGCCAGTAGTAATTGGGGACGACAGGGGGCAAGTTCACCCCTCCACTTT. It encodes CASSNWGRQGASSPLHF.